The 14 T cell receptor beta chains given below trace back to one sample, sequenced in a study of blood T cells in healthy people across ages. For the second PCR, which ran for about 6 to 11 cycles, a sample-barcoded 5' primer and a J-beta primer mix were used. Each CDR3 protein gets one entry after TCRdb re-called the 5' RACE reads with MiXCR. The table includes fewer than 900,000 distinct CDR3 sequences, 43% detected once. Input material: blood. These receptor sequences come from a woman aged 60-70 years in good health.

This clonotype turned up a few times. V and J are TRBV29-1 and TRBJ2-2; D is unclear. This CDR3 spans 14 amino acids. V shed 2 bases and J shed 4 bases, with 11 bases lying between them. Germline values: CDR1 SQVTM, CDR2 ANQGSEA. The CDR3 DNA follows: TGCAGCGTTGAATCTGCCGGTAGCACCGGGGAGCTGTTTTTT. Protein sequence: CSVESAGSTGELFF.

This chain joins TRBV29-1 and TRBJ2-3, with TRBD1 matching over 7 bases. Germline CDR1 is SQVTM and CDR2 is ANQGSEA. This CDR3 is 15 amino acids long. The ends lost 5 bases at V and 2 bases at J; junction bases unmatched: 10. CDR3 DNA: TGCAGCGTTCAGACACAGGGGAGCTTCACAGATACGCAGTATTTT. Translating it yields CSVQTQGSFTDTQYF.

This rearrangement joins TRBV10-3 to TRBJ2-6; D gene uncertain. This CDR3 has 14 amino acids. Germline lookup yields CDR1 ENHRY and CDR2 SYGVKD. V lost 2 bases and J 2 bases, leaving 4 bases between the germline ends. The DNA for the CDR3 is TGTGCCATCAGTGAGGGGCCTGGGGCCAACGTCCTGACTTTC. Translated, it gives CAISEGPGANVLTF.

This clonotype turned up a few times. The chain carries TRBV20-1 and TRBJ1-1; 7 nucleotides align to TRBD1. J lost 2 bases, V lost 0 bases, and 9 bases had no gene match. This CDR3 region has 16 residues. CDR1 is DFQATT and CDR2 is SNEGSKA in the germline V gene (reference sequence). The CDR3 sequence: CSARDPDRQGNTEAFF. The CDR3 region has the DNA TGCAGTGCTAGAGACCCCGATCGACAGGGAAACACTGAAGCTTTCTTT.

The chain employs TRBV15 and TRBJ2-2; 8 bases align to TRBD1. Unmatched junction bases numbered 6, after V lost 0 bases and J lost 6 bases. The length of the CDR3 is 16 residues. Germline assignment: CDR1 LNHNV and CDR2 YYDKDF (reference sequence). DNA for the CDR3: TGTGCCACCAGCAGAGACCACCTACAGGGGGCCGGGGAGCTGTTTTTT. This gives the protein CATSRDHLQGAGELFF.

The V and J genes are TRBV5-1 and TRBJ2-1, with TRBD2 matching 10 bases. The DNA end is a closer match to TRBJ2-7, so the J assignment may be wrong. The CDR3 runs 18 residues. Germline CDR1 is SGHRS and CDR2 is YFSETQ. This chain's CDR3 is CASSLAMLAGDSYNEQYF. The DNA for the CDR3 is TGCGCCAGCAGCTTAGCGATGCTAGCGGGAGATTCATACAATGAGCAGTACTTC.

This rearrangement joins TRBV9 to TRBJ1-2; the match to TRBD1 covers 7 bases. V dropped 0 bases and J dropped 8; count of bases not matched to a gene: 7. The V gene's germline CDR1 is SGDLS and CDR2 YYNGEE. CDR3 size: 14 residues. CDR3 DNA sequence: TGTGCCAGCAGCGTAGAAAACAGGGGAATCGGCTACACCTTC. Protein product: CASSVENRGIGYTF. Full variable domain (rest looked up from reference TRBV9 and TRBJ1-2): DSGVTQTPKHLITATGQRVTLRCSPRSGDLSVYWYQQSLDQGLQFLIQYYNGEERAKGNILERFSAQQFPDLHSELNLSSLELGDSALYFCASSVENRGIGYTFGSGTRLTVV.

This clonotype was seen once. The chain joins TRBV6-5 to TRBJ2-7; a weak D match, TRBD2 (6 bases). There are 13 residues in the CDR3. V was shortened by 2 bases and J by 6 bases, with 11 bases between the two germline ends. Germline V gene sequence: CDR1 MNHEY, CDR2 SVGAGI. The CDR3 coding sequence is TGTGCCAGCAGTTACGCCCTAGCGCGCGAGCAGTACTTC. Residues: CASSYALAREQYF.

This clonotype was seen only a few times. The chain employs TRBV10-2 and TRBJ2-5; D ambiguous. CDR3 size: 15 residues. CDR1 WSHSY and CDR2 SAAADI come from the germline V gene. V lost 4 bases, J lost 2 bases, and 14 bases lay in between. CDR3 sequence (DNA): TGCGCCAGCAGTGTGACGGGTCAGGCACAAGAGACCCAGTACTTC. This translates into CASSVTGQAQETQYF.

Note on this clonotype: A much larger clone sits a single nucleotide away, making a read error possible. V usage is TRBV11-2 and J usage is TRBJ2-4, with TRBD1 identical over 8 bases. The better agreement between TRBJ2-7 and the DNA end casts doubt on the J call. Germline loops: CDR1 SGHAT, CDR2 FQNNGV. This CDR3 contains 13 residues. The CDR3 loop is CACSAGQGGEQYF. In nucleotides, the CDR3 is TGTGCCTGCAGCGCCGGACAGGGAGGCGAGCAGTACTTC.

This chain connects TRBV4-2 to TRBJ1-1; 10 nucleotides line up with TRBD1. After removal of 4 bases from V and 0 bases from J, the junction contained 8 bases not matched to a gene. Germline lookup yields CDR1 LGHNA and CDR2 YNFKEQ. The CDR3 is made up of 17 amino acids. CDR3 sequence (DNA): TGTGCCAGCAGCCGCTTGGGGACAGGGGATATGAACACTGAAGCTTTCTTT. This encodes CASSRLGTGDMNTEAFF.

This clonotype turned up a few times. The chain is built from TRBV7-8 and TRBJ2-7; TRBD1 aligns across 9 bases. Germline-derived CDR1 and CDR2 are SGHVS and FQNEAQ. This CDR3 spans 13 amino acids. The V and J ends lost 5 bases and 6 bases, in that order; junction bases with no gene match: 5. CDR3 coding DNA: TGTGCCAGCAGCATACAGGGGGCTGGCGAGCAGTACTTC. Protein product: CASSIQGAGEQYF. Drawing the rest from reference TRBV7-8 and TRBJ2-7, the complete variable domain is GAGVSQSPRYKVAKRGQDVALRCDPISGHVSLFWYQQALGQGPEFLTYFQNEAQLDKSGLPSDRFFAERPEGSVSTLKIQRTQQEDSAVYLCASSIQGAGEQYFGPGTRLTVT.

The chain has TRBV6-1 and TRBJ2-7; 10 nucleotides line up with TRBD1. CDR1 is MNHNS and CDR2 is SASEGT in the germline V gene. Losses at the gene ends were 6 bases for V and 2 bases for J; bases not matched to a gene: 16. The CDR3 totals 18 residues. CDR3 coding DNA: TGTGCCAGCAGAACGGGACAGGGGATCGTTTTGTTTCCCTACGAGCAGTACTTC. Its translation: CASRTGQGIVLFPYEQYF.

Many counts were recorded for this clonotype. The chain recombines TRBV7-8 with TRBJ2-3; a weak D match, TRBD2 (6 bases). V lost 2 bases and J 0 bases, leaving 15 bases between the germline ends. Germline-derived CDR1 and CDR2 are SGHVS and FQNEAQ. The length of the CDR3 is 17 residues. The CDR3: CASSLRPGAGSTDTQYF. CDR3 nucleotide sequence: TGTGCCAGCAGCTTACGGCCCGGGGCGGGAAGCACAGATACGCAGTATTTT.